This T cell receptor beta chain was documented in a study of T cell responses to AZD1222 COVID-19 vaccine. Generated by immunoSEQ multiplex PCR, the TCRdb table keeps only in-frame clones and is missing some. The sample yields approximately 150,000 clones, around 92% seen once. The sequence was obtained from an adult in good health. The sequencing used peripheral blood, collected on day 0 of AZD1222 vaccination.

DNA for the CDR3: TGTGCCAGCTCCCCGGGATTGGCTGGGGCCAACGTCCTGACTTTC. Protein sequence: CASSPGLAGANVLTF. The gene calls are TRBV5-6 and TRBJ2-6; TRBD2 might be the D (5 bases). Germline CDR1 is SGHDT and CDR2 is YYEEEE. The CDR3 is 15 amino acids. Between the trimmed V and J ends, which lost 7 bases and 2 bases, there was a span of 13 bases.